This passage covers 19 T cell receptor beta chains from one sample sequenced in a study of Ad26.COV2.S vaccination and SARS-CoV-2 variants. Sample treatment: 15 to 20 received Ad26.COV2.S at low or high dose, single or two shots; a few received placebo; per-sample allocation not given. The study sampled participants on day 63 after the first vaccine or placebo injection. TCRdb keeps only in-frame clones here, not all; method: immunoSEQ multiplex PCR. The sample has 380,000 or so clones, around nine tenths seen once. The input for sequencing was peripheral blood, taken in a trial of Ad26.COV2.S vaccine versus placebo. The receptor set was obtained from a person between 18 and 60 years old who received the Ad26.COV2.S COVID-19 vaccine or a placebo.

The chain joins TRBV5-4 to TRBJ2-4; 9 positions match TRBD1. With V trimmed by 4 bases and J by 2 bases, 7 bases remained unmatched. The CDR3 is 16 amino acids. Germline V lookup: CDR1 SGHNT, CDR2 YYREEE (reference sequence). DNA of the CDR3: TGTGCCAGCAGCCGGGACAGGGAAGGCTCCAAAAACATTCAGTACTTC. Its translation is CASSRDREGSKNIQYF.

The chain couples TRBV27 to TRBJ2-7; D might be TRBD1 (6 bases). The germline gives CDR1 MNHEY, CDR2 SMNVEV (reference sequence). Trimming pared 6 bases from V and 0 bases from J, leaving 12 bases between. The CDR3 consists of 14 residues. CDR3 residues: CASRPQGLSYEQYF. CDR3 DNA: TGTGCCAGCAGACCACAGGGTCTCTCCTACGAGCAGTACTTC.

As to this clone: The sample carries other DNA sequences with the same CDR3. The chain carries TRBV28 and TRBJ1-1; D is unresolved. The germline CDR1 and CDR2 sequences are MDHEN and SYDVKM. V was trimmed by 2 bases and J by 2 bases, leaving 3 bases between them. The CDR3 is 12 residues long. CDR3 amino acids: CASSLTNTEAFF. Written as DNA, the CDR3 is TGTGCCAGCAGTTTAACCAACACTGAAGCTTTCTTT.

This chain joins TRBV2 and TRBJ1-6; no definite D call. V lost 3 bases and J lost 0, with 9 bases in between. This CDR3 is built from 16 residues. The germline gives CDR1 SNHLY, CDR2 FYNNEI. The CDR3 region is CASSDLVSSYNSPLHF. The CDR3 DNA reads TGTGCCAGCAGTGACCTAGTTAGCTCCTATAATTCACCCCTCCACTTT.

There are a few counts of this clone. The chain links TRBV6-2 or TRBV6-3 to TRBJ2-5; D may be TRBD2 (6 bases). Germline assignment: CDR1 MNHEY and CDR2 SVGEGT. V was trimmed by 6 bases and J by 0 bases, leaving 11 bases between them. The length of the CDR3 is 14 residues. This CDR3 reads CASSMGGNQETQYF. For the CDR3, the DNA is TGTGCCAGCAGCATGGGGGGTAACCAAGAGACCCAGTACTTC.

The chain links TRBV6-1 to TRBJ2-5; 9 positions agree with TRBD1. J was trimmed by 5 bases and V by 3 bases; bases with no gene match: 7. The CDR3 consists of 15 residues. Germline lookup yields CDR1 MNHNS and CDR2 SASEGT. This CDR3 is CASSEGTGTLETQYF. As DNA, the CDR3 is TGTGCCAGCAGTGAGGGGACAGGGACGTTGGAGACCCAGTACTTC.

The V gene is TRBV5-6, the J gene TRBJ2-6, with 8 bases fitting TRBD1. Germline values: CDR1 SGHDT, CDR2 YYEEEE. This CDR3 region has 18 residues. With 2 bases clipped from V and 2 bases from J, the junction kept 9 bases outside the gene matches. The CDR3 reads CASSFDRGVLPGANVLTF. In nucleotides, the CDR3 is TGTGCCAGCAGCTTCGACAGGGGCGTACTCCCTGGGGCCAACGTCCTGACTTTC.

The chain links TRBV11-2 to TRBJ1-2; tentative D call: TRBD1 (5 bases). CDR3 size: 17 residues. Trimming left V 0 bases short and J 5 bases short, with 19 bases between. Germline V CDR1 and CDR2: SGHAT, FQNNGV. CDR3 loop: CASSLDGTVGWKYGYTF. The CDR3 nucleotides read TGTGCCAGCAGCTTAGACGGGACTGTGGGCTGGAAATATGGCTACACCTTC.

The CDR3 DNA reads TGTGCCTGGAGTGTACCGGGGAATCAGCCCCAGCATTTT. Amino acids: CAWSVPGNQPQHF. The chain links TRBV30 to TRBJ1-5, with D uncertain. The CDR3 sequence is 13 residues long. In germline, CDR1 is GTSNPN, CDR2 SVGIG (reference sequence). V shed 0 bases and J shed 4 bases, with 7 bases lying between them.

The chain uses TRBV27 and TRBJ1-4, with D maybe TRBD1 (5 bases). Trimming pared 11 bases from V and 5 bases from J, leaving 12 bases between. Looked up from germline, CDR1 is MNHEY and CDR2 is SMNVEV (reference sequence). This CDR3 spans 12 amino acids. For the CDR3, the DNA is TGTGCCTCCCAGGGCCCCAATGAAAAACTGTTTTTT. It specifies CASQGPNEKLFF.

To note about this clone: Other DNA sequences of this sample code for an identical CDR3. The chain joins TRBV5-1 to TRBJ1-1; D not resolved. Trimming took 4 bases from V and 1 from J, leaving 11 bases between them. CDR3 size: 14 residues. Germline V lookup: CDR1 SGHRS, CDR2 YFSETQ. CDR3 coding DNA: TGCGCCAGCAGCCCTGGTACGGGGAACACTGAAGCTTTCTTT. Translated: CASSPGTGNTEAFF.

This clone occurred a few times. The chain carries TRBV7-6 and TRBJ1-3, with unresolved D. CDR3 length: 15 amino acids. Germline V gives CDR1 SGHVS, CDR2 FNYEAQ. V lost 1 base and J 4 bases, leaving 11 bases between the germline ends. This CDR3 reads CASSLDEVSGNTIYF. The CDR3 DNA reads TGTGCCAGCAGCTTAGACGAGGTTTCGGGAAACACCATATATTTT.

The chain joins TRBV10-1 to TRBJ1-1; D remains ambiguous. The CDR3 totals 14 residues. V lost 5 bases and J lost 1, with 11 bases in between. CDR1 is WNHNN and CDR2 is SYGVQD in the germline V gene (reference sequence). CDR3 in amino acids: CASSPSTSNTEAFF. CDR3 DNA: TGCGCCAGCAGTCCGTCAACGTCGAACACTGAAGCTTTCTTT.

The genes are TRBV4-1 and TRBJ1-2; 9 nucleotides align to TRBD1. In germline, CDR1 is MGHRA, CDR2 YSYEKL. This CDR3 is built from 15 residues. V was pared by 5 bases and J by 10 bases, with 14 bases of the junction left unmatched. The CDR3 coding sequence is TGCGCCAGCAGCGCCCCGGGACAGGGTAAACGCGACTACACCTTC. Amino acid sequence: CASSAPGQGKRDYTF.

This chain uses TRBV7-9 with TRBJ2-3; 7 bases map to TRBD1. Germline lookup yields CDR1 SEHNR and CDR2 FQNEAQ (reference sequence). V was pared by 5 bases and J by 2 bases, with 7 bases of the junction left unmatched. The CDR3 is 15 residues long. The CDR3 bases are TGTGCCAGCAGCCTCGGGACAGAGACCACAGATACGCAGTATTTT. Its protein product is CASSLGTETTDTQYF.

The chain couples TRBV6-1 to TRBJ2-2, with D possibly being TRBD1 (5 bases). The germline gives CDR1 MNHNS, CDR2 SASEGT. This CDR3 region has 17 residues. V lost 4 bases to trimming and J lost 5 bases, with 20 bases between them. The CDR3 bases are TGTGCCAGCAGTGTATACCAGACAGCCGTCAGTACCGGGGAGCTGTTTTTT. It specifies CASSVYQTAVSTGELFF.

This sequence joins TRBV29-1 and TRBJ2-1; D may be TRBD2 (6 bases). The CDR3 length is 15 residues. Trimming took 4 bases from V and 10 from J, leaving 23 bases between them. Germline values: CDR1 SQVTM, CDR2 ANQGSEA. The CDR3 bases are TGCAGCGTTGGGGTCCGTCTAGCGTATGGGGGGGAGCAGTTCTTC. Its protein is CSVGVRLAYGGEQFF.

The chain joins TRBV5-1 to TRBJ2-5; 7 positions agree with TRBD1. Germline V gene data show CDR1 as SGHRS and CDR2 as YFSETQ. J lost 5 bases, V lost 4 bases, and 14 bases had no gene match. The CDR3 extends over 16 amino acids. Here the CDR3 DNA reads TGCGCCAGCAGCCTAGGGGACAGTAGGTCGGGGGAGACCCAGTACTTC. Translated: CASSLGDSRSGETQYF.

The rearrangement joins TRBV19 to TRBJ1-5; no definite D call. Trimming removed 4 bases from V and 0 bases from J, with 7 bases in between. Germline CDR1 LNHDA, CDR2 SQIVND (reference sequence). This CDR3 comprises 14 residues. CDR3 nucleotide sequence: TGTGCCAGTAGTACCTACCTTAGCAATCAGCCCCAGCATTTT. Its protein product is CASSTYLSNQPQHF.